This T cell receptor beta chain originates from a study of T-cell memory formation after mild COVID-19. Study results and limitations: Clones shrinking from day 15 to 85 showed even CD4/CD8 mixes; later expanders tilted CD4+. The authors left the SARS-CoV-2 specificity of second-wave clones peaking on day 37 unconfirmed.

Only a few counts were recorded for this clonotype. Its antigen is undetermined. Each CDR3 protein gets one entry after TCRdb re-called the 5' RACE reads with MiXCR. The profile shows around 430,000 distinct CDR3 sequences, approximately 15% of them singletons. CDR1 and CDR2 from the germline V gene are SGHAT and FQNNGV. The CDR3 runs to 15 residues. The V and J ends lost 5 bases and 5 bases respectively, with 16 bases between them. The sample taken for sequencing was PBMCs or a T cell subset sorted from them (not recorded which). V usage is TRBV11-2 and J usage is TRBJ1-5; D unclear. The source of this sequence is a man between 18 and 35 years old who had mild COVID-19 (a few samples of this study predate the infection). Cell type and time point are not known. The CDR3, as DNA: TGTGCCAGCAGCCCTCGGTCCGAAAGAGATCAGCCCCAGCATTTT. This translates into CASSPRSERDQPQHF.